Below are 29 T cell receptor beta chains sequenced from a single sample in a study of blood T cells in healthy people across ages. For the second PCR, which ran for about 7 to 11 cycles, a sample-barcoded 5' primer and a J-beta primer mix were used. In TCRdb, the 5' RACE reads were re-called with MiXCR into one record per CDR3 protein. The sample lists roughly 1.9 million distinct CDR3 sequences; about two fifths were seen once. The source material was blood. These TCRs come from a human donor in good health.

The J gene is TRBJ1-1, the V gene TRBV7-3; D call uncertain. The CDR3 length is 13 residues. V lost 4 bases, J lost 8 bases, and 14 bases lay in between. The V gene's germline CDR1 is SGHTA and CDR2 FQGTGA. The CDR3 is CASSSNGVTEAFF. CDR3 DNA: TGTGCCAGCAGCTCTAACGGGGTAACGGAAGCTTTCTTT.

This clonotype was recorded a few times. The chain carries TRBV10-3 and TRBJ1-4; D is ambiguous. The CDR3 sequence is 14 residues long. Germline V gene data show CDR1 as ENHRY and CDR2 as SYGVKD. Trimming pared 10 bases from V and 0 bases from J, leaving 12 bases between. The CDR3 bases are TGTGCCACCACCCCGGGTGCAACTAATGAAAAACTGTTTTTT. This encodes CATTPGATNEKLFF.

Of note for this clonotype: Germline is not matched at one junction end, which may reflect a read error. The CDR3 DNA follows: TGTACCATCAGTGAGAGGGTTACAGGGAAGCCCATGAACGCTGAAGCTTTCTTT. Translation gives CTISERVTGKPMNAEAFF. V and J are TRBV10-3 and TRBJ1-1; D is possibly TRBD1 (6 bases). The CDR3 sequence is 18 residues long. The germline CDR1 and CDR2 sequences are ENHRY and SYGVKD.

This clonotype was counted a few times. The chain joins TRBV20-1 to TRBJ2-5; D might be TRBD2 (6 bases). V gave up 4 bases and J gave up 5 bases, with 14 bases separating them. This CDR3 has 13 residues. Germline V gene sequence: CDR1 DFQATT, CDR2 SNEGSKA (reference sequence). The CDR3 region is CSAIYGGLETQYF. The CDR3 DNA follows: TGCAGTGCTATATATGGGGGACTGGAGACCCAGTACTTC.

The chain couples TRBV4-3 to TRBJ1-2; D is perhaps TRBD1 (6 bases). Trimming cost V 0 bases and J 4 bases, with 15 bases left between them. The CDR3 length is 16 residues. Germline V CDR1 and CDR2: LGHNA, YSLEER. CDR3 amino acids: CASSQDHRTEAYGYTF. The CDR3 nucleotides are TGCGCCAGCAGCCAAGATCATAGGACAGAGGCCTATGGCTACACCTTC.

This chain joins TRBV12-3 or TRBV12-4 and TRBJ1-2, with 7 nucleotides matching TRBD1. V was clipped by 7 bases and J by 8 bases; unmatched bases: 7. The length of the CDR3 is 12 residues. DNA for the CDR3: TGTGCCAGCACCTGGACAGGATCGGGCTACACCTTC. Protein: CASTWTGSGYTF.

V and J are TRBV29-1 and TRBJ2-1; TRBD1 might be the D (7 bases). Trimming stripped 0 bases from V and 1 base from J, with 13 bases between. The CDR3 runs 16 residues. Germline V CDR1 and CDR2: SQVTM, ANQGSEA. CDR3 amino acids: CSVEDGGGRSYNEQFF. The CDR3 DNA reads as TGCAGCGTTGAAGATGGAGGGGGCCGGTCCTACAATGAGCAGTTCTTC.

V is TRBV2 and J is TRBJ2-4; 7 bases are shared with TRBD1. The DNA end lines up better with TRBJ2-7; the J call may be wrong. This CDR3 region has 11 residues. The germline V gene encodes CDR1 SNHLY and CDR2 FYNNEI. CDR3 nucleotides: TGTGCCAGCGGGACAGTCTACGAGCAGTACTTC. Translating it yields CASGTVYEQYF.

This clonotype has just a few counts. The chain uses TRBV5-1 and TRBJ1-2; 7 bases are a match to TRBD1. This CDR3 comprises 15 residues. J lost 9 bases, V lost 0 bases, and 11 bases had no gene match. Looked up from germline, CDR1 is SGHRS and CDR2 is YFSETQ. CDR3 DNA: TGCGCCAGCAGCTTGGACCCAACAGGGGCAGGAAGCTACACCTTC. This gives the protein CASSLDPTGAGSYTF.

This clonotype was counted a few times. The CDR3 loop reads CASSWGGYVTYEQYF. The DNA for the CDR3 is TGTGCCAGCAGCTGGGGGGGGTACGTTACCTACGAGCAGTACTTC. J is TRBJ2-7 and V is TRBV5-6; 7 bases align to TRBD2. J gave up 2 bases and V 3 bases, and 8 bases lay outside the gene matches. The CDR3 consists of 15 residues. Germline CDR1 is SGHDT and CDR2 is YYEEEE.

This clonotype was observed a handful of times. The genes are TRBV29-1 and TRBJ1-2; no definite D call. CDR3 length equals 12 residues. Germline V CDR1 and CDR2: SQVTM, ANQGSEA. V lost 0 bases, J lost 4 bases, and 6 bases lay in between. DNA of the CDR3: TGCAGCGTTGAAGATGAAAGCTATGGCTACACCTTC. It translates to CSVEDESYGYTF.

This clonotype was counted between two and nine times. The chain is built from TRBV4-3 and TRBJ1-1; 8 nucleotides line up with TRBD1. CDR1 and CDR2 from the germline V gene are LGHNA and YSLEER. J lost 3 bases, V lost 1 base, and 7 bases had no gene match. The CDR3 consists of 16 residues. The CDR3 reads CASSQASGGADTEAFF. DNA for the CDR3: TGCGCCAGCAGCCAAGCCTCAGGGGGCGCGGACACTGAAGCTTTCTTT.

There are a few counts of this clonotype. The chain couples TRBV2 to TRBJ2-3; 7 bases map to TRBD2. The V gene's germline CDR1 is SNHLY and CDR2 FYNNEI. Trimming at V came to 5 bases and at J to 1 base, leaving 6 bases not matched to a gene. The length of the CDR3 is 15 residues. The CDR3: CASSSPAGRTDTQYF. CDR3 nucleotide sequence: TGTGCCAGCAGTTCCCCAGCGGGGCGCACAGATACGCAGTATTTT.

There are a few counts of this clonotype. This chain connects TRBV29-1 to TRBJ1-5, with D possibly TRBD1 on 5 matching bases. The CDR3 contains 12 residues. Trimming took 4 bases from V and 5 from J, leaving 9 bases between them. Germline values: CDR1 SQVTM, CDR2 ANQGSEA. In DNA, the CDR3 is TGCAGCGTTGGGGGGTGGGATCAGCCCCAGCATTTT. Encoded protein: CSVGGWDQPQHF.

The V gene is TRBV5-1, the J gene TRBJ2-5, with D possibly matching TRBD1 (6 bases). Per germline, CDR1 SGHRS and CDR2 YFSETQ. The CDR3 totals 14 residues. V lost 7 bases and J lost 7, with 20 bases in between. As DNA, the CDR3 is TGCGCCAGCGGCCGTAACAGGGATGAGGGGACCCAGTACTTC. Encoded protein: CASGRNRDEGTQYF.

This clonotype was picked up a small number of times. The CDR3 nucleotides are TGTGCCAGCAGCTCTTACGGTTCTCGCACAGATACGCAGTATTTT. This sequence encodes CASSSYGSRTDTQYF. The rearrangement joins TRBV7-9 to TRBJ2-3; D unclear. The CDR3 covers 15 residues. Trimming stripped 4 bases from V and 1 base from J, with 12 bases between. Germline V gene sequence: CDR1 SEHNR, CDR2 FQNEAQ (reference sequence).

The chain recombines TRBV7-2 with TRBJ1-2; the D is unclear. Germline V gene lookup returns CDR1 SGHTA and CDR2 FQGNSA. Trimming pared 1 base from V and 3 bases from J, leaving 15 bases between. There are 16 residues in the CDR3. CDR3: CASSLVFYGRYYGYTF. The CDR3 bases are TGTGCCAGCAGCTTAGTTTTCTACGGGAGATACTATGGCTACACCTTC.

This clonotype was counted only a few times. J is TRBJ2-7 and V is TRBV7-8; D is perhaps TRBD1 (7 bases). The CDR3 contains 14 residues. Per the germline V gene, CDR1 is SGHVS and CDR2 is FQNEAQ. V was shortened by 9 bases and J by 5 bases, with 20 bases between the two germline ends. CDR3 DNA sequence: TGTGCCAGTTTCAGGGGGGCGAGTGGGGACGAGCAGTACTTC. Protein product: CASFRGASGDEQYF.

On this clonotype itself: At one of its ends the junction is not consistent with the germline gene, which may arise from a read error. The V and J genes are TRBV6-2 or TRBV6-3 and TRBJ1-2; unclear D gene. The germline V gene has CDR1 MNHEY and CDR2 SVGEGT. This CDR3 spans 11 amino acids. The CDR3 nucleotides read TGTGCCGGCAGTCCCATGAGGGGCTACACCTTC. As protein: CAGSPMRGYTF.

CDR3: CASSYQREGQQFF. CDR3 bases: TGTGCCAGCAGTTACCAAAGGGAAGGACAGCAGTTCTTC. The chain uses TRBV6-2 or TRBV6-3 and TRBJ2-1, with D unresolved. CDR1 and CDR2 (germline): MNHEY, SVGEGT. The V end was cut by 2 bases, the J end by 11 bases, with 13 bases between. CDR3 size: 13 residues.

The chain has TRBV18 and TRBJ2-7, with D unclear. The V gene lost 3 bases and the J gene lost 5 bases, with 14 bases spanning the gap. The germline CDR1 and CDR2 sequences are KGHSH and LQKENI. The length of the CDR3 is 14 residues. CDR3 sequence reads: CASSPTKSADEQYF. For the CDR3, the DNA is TGTGCCAGCTCACCTACTAAATCAGCTGACGAGCAGTACTTC.

The chain combines TRBV7-2 with TRBJ1-2; D unresolved. The CDR3 length is 15 residues. V lost 7 bases, J lost 3 bases, and 18 bases lay in between. Germline assignment: CDR1 SGHTA and CDR2 FQGNSA. The CDR3 reads CASTETSRKDYGYTF. CDR3 sequence (DNA): TGTGCCAGCACAGAAACGTCCAGAAAGGACTATGGCTACACCTTC.

Here the CDR3 reads CASSPEGLSGANVLTF. The CDR3 nucleotides read TGCGCCAGCAGCCCCGAAGGCCTCTCTGGGGCCAACGTCCTGACTTTC. The chain links TRBV4-3 to TRBJ2-6, with unresolved D. CDR1 and CDR2 (germline): LGHNA, YSLEER. There are 16 residues in the CDR3. The V and J ends lost 4 bases and 0 bases respectively, with 10 bases between them.

The chain is built from TRBV28 and TRBJ2-4; the D gene is possibly TRBD1 (5 bases). TRBJ2-7 explains the end of the DNA better; the J call may be wrong. The CDR3 runs 15 residues. Looked up from germline, CDR1 is MDHEN and CDR2 is SYDVKM. The CDR3 loop is CASSSDPFRGNEQYF. The CDR3 bases are TGTGCCAGCAGTTCCGACCCGTTTAGGGGCAACGAGCAGTACTTC.

This clonotype has only a few counts. The V call is TRBV4-1, the J call TRBJ2-3; possible D gene TRBD2, 6 bases. With 4 bases removed from V and 6 bases from J, the gap between germline ends came to 29 bases. CDR1 is MGHRA and CDR2 is YSYEKL in the germline V gene. CDR3 size: 19 residues. CDR3 nucleotide sequence: TGCGCCAGCAGCCTCCAGGGTCGCGGGACCCGGACTATGTTGGATACGCAGTATTTT. Translation gives CASSLQGRGTRTMLDTQYF.

The rearrangement uses TRBV20-1 and TRBJ2-6; weak D call: TRBD2 (6 bases). Trimming took 1 base from V and 2 from J, leaving 12 bases between them. CDR3 length: 16 amino acids. Germline V gene sequence: CDR1 DFQATT, CDR2 SNEGSKA (reference sequence). The CDR3 region is CSARGGWGAGANVLTF. The CDR3 nucleotides are TGCAGTGCTAGAGGCGGGTGGGGGGCTGGGGCCAACGTCCTGACTTTC.

CDR3 loop: CASSVGGQTESGYEQYF. The CDR3 DNA reads TGTGCCAGCAGCGTTGGCGGGCAAACTGAGTCGGGCTACGAGCAGTACTTC. The chain carries TRBV9 and TRBJ2-7; TRBD2 might be the D (5 bases). V was pared by 2 bases and J by 3 bases, with 21 bases between. Germline CDR1 is SGDLS and CDR2 is YYNGEE. This CDR3 has 17 amino acids.

This clonotype has only a few counts. The chain recombines TRBV4-3 with TRBJ2-7, with TRBD2 identical over 13 bases. CDR1 is LGHNA and CDR2 is YSLEER in the germline V gene. The CDR3 has 16 amino acids. The trim removed 4 bases at V and 5 bases at J, leaving 8 bases unmatched. CDR3 protein: CASSPLRTSGGDEQYF. CDR3 sequence (DNA): TGCGCCAGCAGCCCACTCAGGACTAGCGGGGGCGACGAGCAGTACTTC.

The table lists this clonotype with a few counts. The rearrangement uses TRBV4-3 and TRBJ1-2; D is ambiguous. The germline V gene has CDR1 LGHNA and CDR2 YSLEER. Trimming took off 1 base at V and 8 bases at J, with 17 bases between the two ends. The CDR3 is made up of 15 amino acids. CDR3 protein: CASSQGLQNFEGYTF. CDR3 in DNA: TGCGCCAGCAGCCAAGGGTTGCAAAATTTCGAGGGCTACACCTTC.